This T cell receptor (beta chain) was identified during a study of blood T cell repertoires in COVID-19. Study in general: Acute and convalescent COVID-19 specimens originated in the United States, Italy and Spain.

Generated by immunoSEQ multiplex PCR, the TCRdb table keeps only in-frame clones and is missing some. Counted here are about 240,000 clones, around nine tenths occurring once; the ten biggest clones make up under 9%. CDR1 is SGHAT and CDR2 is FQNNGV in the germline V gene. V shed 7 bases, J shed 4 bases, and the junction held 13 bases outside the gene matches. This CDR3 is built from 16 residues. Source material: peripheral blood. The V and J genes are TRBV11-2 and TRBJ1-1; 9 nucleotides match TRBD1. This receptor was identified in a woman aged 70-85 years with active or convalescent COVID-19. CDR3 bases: TGTGCCAGCATCCTCGGGGGGGGACAGGGAACCACTGAAGCTTTCTTT. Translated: CASILGGGQGTTEAFF.